The clone carrying this T cell receptor beta chain was recorded many times. These data are taken from a study of prognosis after radiotherapy for stage I lung cancer. On the study more broadly: The study enrolled patients with stage I non-small cell lung cancer between early 2018 and 2019. Newly diagnosed primary stage I lung tumors occurred in approximately 15 patients, and oligometastatic NSCLC after surgical resection of the primary tumor occurred in several. Receipt of concurrent therapy with stereotactic body radiotherapy occurred in no patient. SBRT radiotherapy comprised 3 to 5 fractions at a biologically effective dose of at least 100 Gy.

By two-round multiplex PCR, the TCR beta CDR3 was amplified from genomic DNA. First-round PCR employed TRBV- and TRBJ-specific primers for each gene. TCRdb reanalysed the multiplex PCR reads using MiXCR and keeps one entry per CDR3 protein. The sample includes 30,000 to 40,000 distinct CDR3 sequences, roughly a quarter seen only once; the top ten take less than 30%. Trimming pared 0 bases from V and 1 base from J, leaving 9 bases between. The CDR3 is 16 residues long. Germline lookup yields CDR1 SGHDN and CDR2 FVKESK. This material consisted of PBMCs, taken before or after stereotactic body radiation therapy (not recorded which). This chain uses TRBV14 with TRBJ2-2, with no clear D. The clonotype comes from a donor aged 50 or older with non-small cell lung cancer. CDR3 loop: CASSQELRMNTGELFF. Written as DNA, the CDR3 is TGTGCCAGCAGCCAAGAACTGCGGATGAACACCGGGGAGCTGTTTTTT.